One and the same sample provided the 12 T cell receptor delta chains below, sequenced in a study of gamma-delta T cells after stem cell transplantation. TCRdb used CATT to re-call clones from the RT-PCR reads. The repertoire includes some 12,000 delta-chain clones, 1% to 1.5% of them detected once, and 10% sits in the top ten. Sequencing input: gamma-delta T cells. The source of these receptors is a human donor. It is not recorded whose cells these are; they may come from a transplant donor.

This clone showed up just a few times. This DNA's translation differs at residue 14 from TCRdb's protein, which comes from a much larger clone; a read error is likely, and the protein shown is translated from the DNA. The chain recombines TRDV2 with TRDJ1; 13 bases agree with TRDD3. Germline V gene sequence: CDR1 GEAIGNYY, CDR2 EKD. The CDR3 spans 19 residues. Trimming at V came to 3 bases and at J to 3 bases, leaving 15 bases not matched to a gene. The chain's CDR3 is CACDSLLGDTKSLADKLIF. The CDR3 bases are TGTGCCTGTGACTCCCTACTGGGGGATACGAAGTCGCTCGCCGATAAACTCATCTTT.

As concerns this clone: This likely reflects a read error, since a far larger clone is one base away. The sample has other DNA sequences that encode this CDR3 too. The gene calls are TRDV2 and TRDJ1; 9 positions agree with TRDD3. The CDR3 is 24 residues long. CDR1 and CDR2 (germline): GEAIGNYY, EKD. CDR3 region: CACDTVAKDWGTASGSVYTDKLIF. As DNA, the CDR3 is TGTGCCTGTGACACCGTCGCTAAAGACTGGGGGACAGCCTCGGGCTCTGTATACACCGATAAACTCATCTTC.

This clone appeared a few times. The gene calls are TRDV2 and TRDJ1; D might be TRDD3 (5 bases). This CDR3 is 17 amino acids long. V was cut by 0 bases and J by 1 base, with 17 bases left in between. Per germline, CDR1 GEAIGNYY and CDR2 EKD. In DNA form, the CDR3 reads TGTGCCTGTGACACCGTGGGGCCCAACGAAGGCACCGATAAACTCATCTTT. Its protein product is CACDTVGPNEGTDKLIF.

This clone came up a few times. The rearrangement joins TRDV2 to TRDJ1, with 13 bases matching TRDD3. The CDR3 has 17 amino acids. V gave up 3 bases and J gave up 4 bases; unmatched junction bases: 10. CDR1 is GEAIGNYY and CDR2 is EKD in the germline V gene. CDR3 in DNA: TGTGCCTGTGACTCCTTACTGGGGGATACGCGGGGCGATAAACTCATCTTT. Its protein is CACDSLLGDTRGDKLIF.

The genes are TRDV2 and TRDJ1; TRDD3 agrees at 13 bases. Germline CDR1 GEAIGNYY, CDR2 EKD. The V gene end was trimmed by 5 bases and the J gene end by 4 bases; junction bases not matched to a gene: 9. The CDR3 totals 16 residues. The CDR3 is CACVQLGDTQGDKLIF. CDR3 DNA sequence: TGTGCCTGTGTCCAACTGGGGGATACGCAAGGCGATAAACTCATCTTT.

The rearrangement links TRDV2 to TRDJ2; the match to TRDD3 covers 12 bases. This CDR3 comprises 16 residues. The V and J ends lost 3 bases and 4 bases, in that order; junction bases with no gene match: 5. Germline CDR1 reads GEAIGNYY; CDR2 reads EKD. The CDR3 DNA sequence: TGTGCCTGTGACCGACTGGGGGATACAAAGACAGCACAACTCTTCTTT. The encoded protein is CACDRLGDTKTAQLFF.

This clone was picked up a small number of times. This DNA's translation and the protein TCRdb lists, from a much larger clone, do not match at residue 5, likely due to a read error; the protein shown is translated from the DNA. V is TRDV2 and J is TRDJ1, with 11 bases that match TRDD3. The J segment lost 1 base and the V segment lost 2 bases, leaving 5 bases of the junction unmatched. CDR3 length: 16 residues. Per germline, CDR1 GEAIGNYY and CDR2 EKD. CDR3 sequence: CACDIMGDTSTDKLIF. The CDR3 DNA is TGTGCCTGTGACATCATGGGGGATACGAGCACCGATAAACTCATCTTT.

This clone was seen a handful of times. The germline gene is not matched at one end of the junction; a read error may be the cause. The chain combines TRDV2 with TRDJ1, with a possible D match to TRDD3 (5 bases). The CDR3 has 21 residues. Germline V gene data show CDR1 as GEAIGNYY and CDR2 as EKD. CDR3 nucleotides: TGTGCCCGTGACACCGGAGGTATAAGTGGGGTCAGACAGGTGGACACCGATAAACTCATCTTT. Translated: CARDTGGISGVRQVDTDKLIF.

This clone was detected ten times or more. This chain connects TRDV2 to TRDJ1, with 9 positions matching TRDD3. Germline trimming cut 4 bases from V and 0 bases from J; bases unmatched to any gene: 11. The germline CDR1 and CDR2 sequences are GEAIGNYY and EKD. The CDR3 is made up of 17 amino acids. CDR3: CACEPLGDPLYTDKLIF. CDR3 DNA: TGTGCCTGTGAACCCCTGGGGGATCCCCTTTACACCGATAAACTCATCTTT.

Judged by abundance, this clone is medium-sized. At the DNA level, this CDR3 is encoded by other sequences in the same sample as well. The V gene is TRDV2, the J gene TRDJ1; 10 nucleotides match TRDD3. Germline CDR1 and CDR2: GEAIGNYY and EKD. V was pared by 0 bases and J by 0 bases, with 9 bases of the junction left unmatched. CDR3 length equals 18 residues. The CDR3 loop reads CACDTVVSGGYNTDKLIF. The CDR3 coding sequence is TGTGCCTGTGACACCGTTGTAAGTGGGGGATACAACACCGATAAACTCATCTTT.

This clone showed up just a few times. The translation of this DNA and the TCRdb protein of a much larger clone differ at residue 15, probably owing to a read error; the protein shown here is translated from the DNA. This chain uses TRDV2 with TRDJ1; 10 nucleotides line up with TRDD3. From germline, CDR1 is GEAIGNYY and CDR2 EKD. This CDR3 region has 18 residues. The CDR3 sequence: CACDTPYGGIRDTDELIF. CDR3 DNA: TGTGCCTGTGACACACCGTACGGGGGGATACGCGACACCGATGAACTCATCTTT.

The table lists this clone with a few counts. Other DNA variants within this sample encode the same CDR3. The V call is TRDV2, the J call TRDJ1; 12 nucleotides match TRDD3. The CDR3 runs 20 residues. V lost 0 bases and J lost 3; bases outside the gene matches: 16. Germline V gives CDR1 GEAIGNYY, CDR2 EKD. CDR3 loop: CACDTLLGDTRPGVADKLIF. The CDR3 DNA sequence: TGTGCCTGTGACACCTTACTGGGGGATACAAGGCCAGGTGTGGCCGATAAACTCATCTTT.